A single sample is the source of the 16 T cell receptor beta chains below, sequenced in a study of T cell responses to AZD1222 COVID-19 vaccine. The protocol was immunoSEQ multiplex PCR, while the TCRdb copy is restricted to in-frame clones and leaves out a portion. Among 150,000 or so clones listed, around nine tenths were seen once. This material consisted of peripheral blood, taken on day 0 of AZD1222 vaccination. Receptors were obtained from an adult in good health.

The chain recombines TRBV5-1 with TRBJ1-6; possibly TRBD1 for D (5 bases). CDR3 length: 14 amino acids. The ends were cut back, 0 bases at V and 9 bases at J, with 10 bases in the middle. Germline CDR1 SGHRS, CDR2 YFSETQ. The DNA of the CDR3 is TGCGCCAGCAGCTTGGGGCAGCAGGGTTCACCCCTCCACTTT. As protein: CASSLGQQGSPLHF.

The chain uses TRBV5-1 and TRBJ1-2; D gene ambiguous. Between the trimmed V and J ends, which lost 1 base and 5 bases, there was a span of 12 bases. CDR3 size: 14 residues. Germline-derived CDR1 and CDR2 are SGHRS and YFSETQ. The CDR3 loop reads CASSLNSYSYGYTF. CDR3 coding DNA: TGCGCCAGCAGCTTGAACTCATACTCATATGGCTACACCTTC.

The table lists this clone with a few counts. V usage is TRBV18 and J usage is TRBJ1-5, with D tentatively TRBD1 (5 bases). Germline CDR1 reads KGHSH; CDR2 reads LQKENI. This CDR3 is built from 14 residues. Between the trimmed V and J ends, which lost 0 bases and 4 bases, there was a span of 7 bases. The CDR3 reads CASSPPTENQPQHF. Written as DNA, the CDR3 is TGTGCCAGCTCACCACCGACAGAGAATCAGCCCCAGCATTTT. Complete variable domain (other parts from reference TRBV18 and TRBJ1-5): NAGVMQNPRHLVRRRGQEARLRCSPMKGHSHVYWYRQLPEEGLKFMVYLQKENIIDESGMPKERFSAEFPKEGPSILRIQQVVRGDSAAYFCASSPPTENQPQHFGDGTRLSIL.

The chain joins TRBV11-1 to TRBJ2-5; D tentatively reads TRBD1 or TRBD2 (6 bases each). The CDR3 extends over 16 amino acids. V was pared by 5 bases and J by 1 base, with 17 bases between. CDR1 and CDR2 from the germline V gene are SGHAT and FQDESV (reference sequence). CDR3 amino acids: CASSQRDSGAQETQYF. Written as DNA, the CDR3 is TGTGCCAGCAGCCAACGGGACTCAGGGGCCCAAGAGACCCAGTACTTC.

The chain links TRBV6-5 to TRBJ1-1; D remains ambiguous. Per the germline V gene, CDR1 is MNHEY and CDR2 is SVGAGI. This CDR3 is 13 amino acids long. The germline V and J ends were trimmed by 4 bases and 1 base, with 7 bases remaining between them. This CDR3 reads CASSSTGNTEAFF. The CDR3 bases are TGTGCCAGCAGTTCGACTGGGAACACTGAAGCTTTCTTT.

CDR3 sequence: CAGARSAPYSGNTIYF. The CDR3 nucleotides are TGTGCCGGGGCAAGGTCAGCACCTTACTCTGGAAACACCATATATTTT. The rearrangement joins TRBV28 to TRBJ1-3; possibly TRBD1 for D (5 bases). V was trimmed by 11 bases and J by 0 bases, leaving 20 bases between them. Germline values: CDR1 MDHEN, CDR2 SYDVKM. This CDR3 comprises 16 residues.

J is TRBJ1-4 and V is TRBV5-1; TRBD1 agrees at 11 bases. J gave up 7 bases and V 7 bases, and 0 bases lay outside the gene matches. CDR1 is SGHRS and CDR2 is YFSETQ in the germline V gene. The CDR3 sequence is 12 residues long. The CDR3 DNA sequence: TGCGCCAGCGGGACAGGGGGTGAAAAACTGTTTTTT. Translation: CASGTGGEKLFF.

This rearrangement joins TRBV20-1 to TRBJ2-1; D unclear. There are 11 residues in the CDR3. Deletions cut 5 bases from V and 4 bases from J, with 6 bases between. CDR1 is DFQATT and CDR2 is SNEGSKA in the germline V gene (reference sequence). This CDR3 reads CSASLYNEQFF. The CDR3 DNA reads as TGCAGTGCTTCTTTGTACAATGAGCAGTTCTTC.

The chain links TRBV27 to TRBJ1-5; unclear D gene. Per germline, CDR1 MNHEY and CDR2 SMNVEV (reference sequence). The CDR3 consists of 13 residues. V shed 8 bases and J shed 1 base, with 9 bases lying between them. CDR3 protein: CASGYDSNQPQHF. Written as DNA, the CDR3 is TGTGCCAGCGGCTACGACAGCAATCAGCCCCAGCATTTT.

The chain joins TRBV25-1 to TRBJ2-2, with TRBD2 matching over 11 bases. Trimming cost V 6 bases and J 0 bases; bases outside gene matches: 9. This CDR3 comprises 18 residues. Germline V CDR1 and CDR2: MGHDK, SYGVNS. CDR3 residues: CASRLSGTSGANTGELFF. The CDR3 bases are TGTGCCAGCAGACTTTCCGGGACTAGCGGAGCGAACACCGGGGAGCTGTTTTTT.

The chain carries TRBV7-2 and TRBJ1-2, with a weak D call TRBD1 (5 bases). In germline, CDR1 is SGHTA, CDR2 FQGNSA. This CDR3 contains 15 residues. Trimming took off 5 bases at V and 7 bases at J, with 20 bases between the two ends. This CDR3 reads CASSPRAGVRSGYTF. The CDR3 region has the DNA TGTGCCAGCAGCCCCCGGGCGGGGGTAAGGTCTGGCTACACCTTC.

This clone was counted once. V is TRBV5-1 and J is TRBJ2-5, with a weak D call TRBD2 (6 bases). V was pared by 0 bases and J by 3 bases, with 12 bases between. The V gene's germline CDR1 is SGHRS and CDR2 YFSETQ. The CDR3 covers 15 residues. The CDR3 spells CASSLGWRGEETQYF. The CDR3 DNA reads as TGCGCCAGCAGCTTGGGATGGCGGGGCGAAGAGACCCAGTACTTC.

The CDR3 nucleotides read TGTGCCATGACTAGCGGGAGCACCGATGAGCAGTTCTTC. Residues: CAMTSGSTDEQFF. The chain carries TRBV10-3 and TRBJ2-1, with 12 bases fitting TRBD2. V gave up 9 bases and J gave up 8 bases; unmatched junction bases: 5. Germline V CDR1 and CDR2: ENHRY, SYGVKD. The CDR3 length is 13 residues.

This rearrangement joins TRBV28 to TRBJ1-4; 10 bases are a match to TRBD1. The CDR3 totals 16 residues. V was clipped by 8 bases and J by 4 bases; unmatched bases: 10. Germline V gene lookup returns CDR1 MDHEN and CDR2 SYDVKM. The CDR3 DNA reads TGTGCCAGCGGAAGCTGGGGGGACAGGGGTAATGAAAAACTGTTTTTT. This gives the protein CASGSWGDRGNEKLFF.

V gene TRBV10-2 combines with J gene TRBJ1-6; TRBD1 might be the D (6 bases). The ends were cut back, 11 bases at V and 8 bases at J, with 13 bases in the middle. CDR1 is WSHSY and CDR2 is SAAADI in the germline V gene. This CDR3 contains 12 residues. In DNA, the CDR3 is TGCGCCTCGGGGGCCTCGGATTCACCCCTCCACTTT. This sequence encodes CASGASDSPLHF.

The rearrangement joins TRBV28 to TRBJ1-5; a weak D match, TRBD1 (6 bases). The germline V gene has CDR1 MDHEN and CDR2 SYDVKM. The CDR3 is 16 residues long. V lost 6 bases to trimming and J lost 8 bases, with 23 bases between them. In DNA, the CDR3 is TGTGCCAGCAGGTCGAGACGAACAGGGCGTCGAGAGCCCCAGCATTTT. Protein: CASRSRRTGRREPQHF.